This T cell receptor beta chain was captured by sequencing in a study of blood T cell repertoires in COVID-19. For the study at large: Sources were T cells, B-cell-depleted T cells, or PBMCs; the material itself was cDNA or gDNA.

Under the authors' procedure: Reference gene primer amplification in the assay estimated nucleated cell counts. Some clones are missing from TCRdb's copy, which holds only in-frame ones; the method was immunoSEQ multiplex PCR. V and J calls plus clone size are reproduced from that table; the DNA served to infer D and trimming. The profile covers roughly 50,000 clones, with around nine tenths appearing a single time and around 3.9% taken by the ten largest. Per the germline V gene, CDR1 is KGHSH and CDR2 is LQKENI. The CDR3 runs 15 residues. V shed 3 bases, J shed 7 bases, and the junction held 12 bases outside the gene matches.

The genes are TRBV18 and TRBJ2-7, with 7 nucleotides matching TRBD1. The material sequenced was peripheral blood. This receptor was obtained from a man in his fifties with acute or convalescent COVID-19. DNA of the CDR3: TGTGCCAGCTCACCCCGGCAGGGGGTGAGCTGGGAGCAGTACTTC. It translates to CASSPRQGVSWEQYF.